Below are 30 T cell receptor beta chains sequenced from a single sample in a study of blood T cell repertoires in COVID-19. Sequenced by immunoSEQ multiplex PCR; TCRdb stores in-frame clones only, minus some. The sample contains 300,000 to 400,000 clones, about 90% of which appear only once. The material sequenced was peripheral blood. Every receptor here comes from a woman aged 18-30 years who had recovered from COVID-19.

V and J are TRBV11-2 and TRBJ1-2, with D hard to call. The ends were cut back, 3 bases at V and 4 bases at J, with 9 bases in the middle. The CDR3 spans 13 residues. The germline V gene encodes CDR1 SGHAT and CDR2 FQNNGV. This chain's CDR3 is CASSFGRSYGYTF. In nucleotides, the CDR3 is TGTGCCAGCAGCTTTGGAAGGAGCTATGGCTACACCTTC.

For the CDR3, the DNA is TGTGCCAGCAGGGGACAGGGAACCACTGAAGCTTTCTTT. Its protein is CASRGQGTTEAFF. The chain employs TRBV12-3 or TRBV12-4 and TRBJ1-1; TRBD1 aligns across 9 bases. With V trimmed by 6 bases and J by 4 bases, 3 bases remained unmatched. The CDR3 is 13 residues long.

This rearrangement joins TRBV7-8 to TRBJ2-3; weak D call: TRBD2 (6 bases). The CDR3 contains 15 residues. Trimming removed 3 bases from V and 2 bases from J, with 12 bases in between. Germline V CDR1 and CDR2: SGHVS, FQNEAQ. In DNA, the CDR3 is TGTGCCAGCAGCTTCGGGGGTCGTCCCACAGATACGCAGTATTTT. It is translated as CASSFGGRPTDTQYF.

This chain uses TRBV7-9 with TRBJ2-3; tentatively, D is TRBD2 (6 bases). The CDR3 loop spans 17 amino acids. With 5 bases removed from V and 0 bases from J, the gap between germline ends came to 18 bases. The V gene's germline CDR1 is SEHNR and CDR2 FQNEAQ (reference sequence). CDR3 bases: TGTGCCAGCAGCCCAGCTACCGGGGGTCGGAGCACAGATACGCAGTATTTT. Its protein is CASSPATGGRSTDTQYF.

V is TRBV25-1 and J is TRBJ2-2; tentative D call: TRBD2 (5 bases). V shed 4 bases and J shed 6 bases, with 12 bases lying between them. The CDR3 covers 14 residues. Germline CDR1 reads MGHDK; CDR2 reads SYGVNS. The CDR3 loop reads CASSAGMEAGELFF. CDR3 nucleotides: TGTGCCAGCAGTGCCGGTATGGAGGCCGGGGAGCTGTTTTTT.

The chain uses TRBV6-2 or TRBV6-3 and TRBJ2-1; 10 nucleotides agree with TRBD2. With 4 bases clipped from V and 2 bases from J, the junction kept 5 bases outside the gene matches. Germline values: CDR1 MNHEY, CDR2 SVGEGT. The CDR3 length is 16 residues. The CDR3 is CASSSLAGAAYNEQFF. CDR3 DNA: TGTGCCAGCAGTTCCCTAGCGGGAGCTGCCTACAATGAGCAGTTCTTC.

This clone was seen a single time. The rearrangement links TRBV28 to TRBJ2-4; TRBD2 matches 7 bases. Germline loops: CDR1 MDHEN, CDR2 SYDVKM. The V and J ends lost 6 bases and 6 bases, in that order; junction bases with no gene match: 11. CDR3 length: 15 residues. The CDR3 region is CASSPEAGRGNIQYF. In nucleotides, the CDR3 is TGTGCCAGCAGCCCTGAAGCGGGGAGGGGAAACATTCAGTACTTC.

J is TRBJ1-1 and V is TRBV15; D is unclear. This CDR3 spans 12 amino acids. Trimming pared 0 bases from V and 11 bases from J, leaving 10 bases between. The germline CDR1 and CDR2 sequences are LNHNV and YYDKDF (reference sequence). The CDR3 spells CATSRDPPRAFF. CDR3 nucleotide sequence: TGTGCCACCAGCAGAGATCCCCCTCGGGCTTTCTTT.

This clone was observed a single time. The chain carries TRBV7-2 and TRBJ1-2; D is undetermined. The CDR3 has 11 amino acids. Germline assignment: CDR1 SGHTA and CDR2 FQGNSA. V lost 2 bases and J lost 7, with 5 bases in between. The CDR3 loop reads CASSLFIGYTF. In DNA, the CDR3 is TGTGCCAGCAGCTTATTTATTGGCTACACCTTC.

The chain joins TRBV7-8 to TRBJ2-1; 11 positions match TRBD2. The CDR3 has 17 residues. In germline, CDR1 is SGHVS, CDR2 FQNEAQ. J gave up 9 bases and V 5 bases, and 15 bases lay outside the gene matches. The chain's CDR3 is CASSQPTSGSPHGEQFF. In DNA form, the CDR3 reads TGTGCCAGCAGCCAACCCACTAGCGGGAGCCCCCATGGTGAGCAGTTCTTC.

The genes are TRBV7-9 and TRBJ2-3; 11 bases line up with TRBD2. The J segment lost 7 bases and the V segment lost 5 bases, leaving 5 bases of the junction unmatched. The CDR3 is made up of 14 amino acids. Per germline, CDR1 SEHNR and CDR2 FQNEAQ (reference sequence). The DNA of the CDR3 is TGTGCCAGCAGCGAAACTAGCGGGAGATATACGCAGTATTTT. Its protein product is CASSETSGRYTQYF.

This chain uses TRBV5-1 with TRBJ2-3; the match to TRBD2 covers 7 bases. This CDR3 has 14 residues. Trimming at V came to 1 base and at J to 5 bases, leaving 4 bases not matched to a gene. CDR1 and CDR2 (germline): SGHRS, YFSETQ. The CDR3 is CASSLLTSRDTQYF. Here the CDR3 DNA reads TGCGCCAGCAGCTTGTTGACTAGCCGAGATACGCAGTATTTT.

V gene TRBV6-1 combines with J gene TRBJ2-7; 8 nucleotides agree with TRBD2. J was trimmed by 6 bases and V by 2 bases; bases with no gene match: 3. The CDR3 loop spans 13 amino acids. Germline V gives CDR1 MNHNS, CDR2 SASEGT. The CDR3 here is CASSERRGAEQYV. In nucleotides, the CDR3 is TGTGCCAGCAGTGAAAGGCGGGGGGCCGAGCAGTACGTC.

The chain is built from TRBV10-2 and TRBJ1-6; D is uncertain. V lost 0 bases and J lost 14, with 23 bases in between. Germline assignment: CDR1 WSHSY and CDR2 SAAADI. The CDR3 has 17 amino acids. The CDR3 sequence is CASSESYQQVNLHTLHF. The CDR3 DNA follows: TGCGCCAGCAGTGAGTCGTACCAGCAGGTTAATCTTCATACCCTCCACTTT.

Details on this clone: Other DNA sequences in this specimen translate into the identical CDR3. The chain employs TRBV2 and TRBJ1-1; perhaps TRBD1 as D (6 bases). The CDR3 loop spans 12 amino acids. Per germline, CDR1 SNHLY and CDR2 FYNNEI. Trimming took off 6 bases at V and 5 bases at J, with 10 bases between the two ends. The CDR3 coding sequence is TGTGCCAGCAGCGGAACAGGGACTGAAGCTTTCTTT. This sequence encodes CASSGTGTEAFF.

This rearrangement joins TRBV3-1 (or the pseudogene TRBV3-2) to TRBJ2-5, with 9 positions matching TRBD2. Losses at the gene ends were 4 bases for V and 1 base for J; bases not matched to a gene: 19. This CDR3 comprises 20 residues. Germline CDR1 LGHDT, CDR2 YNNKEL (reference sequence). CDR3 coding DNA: TGTGCCAGCAGCCCCCTTTTATTGGTAGCGGGAGCCCGGATCCAAGAGACCCAGTACTTC. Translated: CASSPLLLVAGARIQETQYF.

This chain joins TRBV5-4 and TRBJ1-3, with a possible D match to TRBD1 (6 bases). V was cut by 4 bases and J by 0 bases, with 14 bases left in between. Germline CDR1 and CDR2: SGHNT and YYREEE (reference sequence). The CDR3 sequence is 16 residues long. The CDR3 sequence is CASSHYRESSGNTIYF. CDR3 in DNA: TGTGCCAGCAGCCATTACAGGGAGAGCTCTGGAAACACCATATATTTT.

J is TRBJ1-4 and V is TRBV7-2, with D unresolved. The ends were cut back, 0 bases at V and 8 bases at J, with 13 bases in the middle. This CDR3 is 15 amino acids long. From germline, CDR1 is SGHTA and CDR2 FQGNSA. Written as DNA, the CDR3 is TGTGCCAGCAGCTTAGCGCCGCAGAGGCGGGAAAAACTGTTTTTT. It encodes CASSLAPQRREKLFF. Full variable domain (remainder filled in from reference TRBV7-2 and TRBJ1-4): GAGVSQSPSNKVTEKGKDVELRCDPISGHTALYWYRQSLGQGLEFLIYFQGNSAPDKSGLPSDRFSAERTGGSVSTLTIQRTQQEDSAVYLCASSLAPQRREKLFFGSGTQLSVL.

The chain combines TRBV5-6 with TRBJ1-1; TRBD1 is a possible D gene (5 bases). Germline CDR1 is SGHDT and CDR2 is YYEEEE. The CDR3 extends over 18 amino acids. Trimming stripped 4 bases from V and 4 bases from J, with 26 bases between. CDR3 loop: CASSPDVGPGSRGTEAFF. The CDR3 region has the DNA TGTGCCAGCAGCCCGGATGTAGGCCCCGGCTCAAGGGGCACTGAAGCTTTCTTT.

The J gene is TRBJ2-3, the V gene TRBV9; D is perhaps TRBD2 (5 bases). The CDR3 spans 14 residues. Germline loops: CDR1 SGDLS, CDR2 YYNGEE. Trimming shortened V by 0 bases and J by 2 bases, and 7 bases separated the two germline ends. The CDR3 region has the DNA TGTGCCAGCAGCGTAGCCGGGAACACAGATACGCAGTATTTT. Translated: CASSVAGNTDTQYF.

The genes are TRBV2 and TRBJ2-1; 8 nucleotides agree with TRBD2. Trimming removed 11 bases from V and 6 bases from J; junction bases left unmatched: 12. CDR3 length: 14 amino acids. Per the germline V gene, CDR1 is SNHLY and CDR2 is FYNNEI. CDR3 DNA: TGTGCCGGATCCGTGGCGGGAGGACCCAATGAGCAGTTCTTC. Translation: CAGSVAGGPNEQFF.

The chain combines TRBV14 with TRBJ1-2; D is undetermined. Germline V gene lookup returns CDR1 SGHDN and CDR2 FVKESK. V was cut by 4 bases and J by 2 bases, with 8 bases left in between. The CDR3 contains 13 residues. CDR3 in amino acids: CASSPDTNYGYTF. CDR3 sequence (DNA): TGTGCCAGCAGCCCCGACACGAACTATGGCTACACCTTC.

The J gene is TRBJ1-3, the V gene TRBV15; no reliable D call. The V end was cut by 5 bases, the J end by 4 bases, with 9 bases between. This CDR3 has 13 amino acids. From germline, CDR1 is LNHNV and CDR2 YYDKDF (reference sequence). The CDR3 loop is CATSRPEGNTIYF. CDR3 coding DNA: TGTGCCACCAGCCGCCCCGAGGGAAACACCATATATTTT. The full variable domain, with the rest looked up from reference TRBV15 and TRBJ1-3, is DAMVIQNPRYQVTQFGKPVTLSCSQTLNHNVMYWYQQKSSQAPKLLFHYYDKDFNNEADTPDNFQSRRPNTSFCFLDIRSPGLGDTAMYLCATSRPEGNTIYFGEGSWLTVV.

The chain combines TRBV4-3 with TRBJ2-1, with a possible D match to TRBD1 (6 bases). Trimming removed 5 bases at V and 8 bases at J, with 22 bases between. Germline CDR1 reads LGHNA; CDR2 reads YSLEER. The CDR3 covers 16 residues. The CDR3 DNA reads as TGCGCCAGCAGCGGACGACTGGGGGCTCAGGTCGATGAGCAGTTCTTC. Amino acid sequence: CASSGRLGAQVDEQFF.

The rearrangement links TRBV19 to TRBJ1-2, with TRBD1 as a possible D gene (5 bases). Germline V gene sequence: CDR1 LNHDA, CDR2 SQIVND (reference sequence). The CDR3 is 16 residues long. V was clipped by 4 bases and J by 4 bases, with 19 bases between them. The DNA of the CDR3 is TGTGCCAGTAGTACATGGCTAGACAGCCAAACCTATGGCTACACCTTC. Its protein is CASSTWLDSQTYGYTF.

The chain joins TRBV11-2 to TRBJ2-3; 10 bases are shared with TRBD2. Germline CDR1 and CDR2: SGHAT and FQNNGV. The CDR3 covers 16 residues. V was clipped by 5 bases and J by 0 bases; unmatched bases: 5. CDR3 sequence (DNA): TGTGCCAGCAGCCGCCTAGCGGGAGTAAGCACAGATACGCAGTATTTT. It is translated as CASSRLAGVSTDTQYF.

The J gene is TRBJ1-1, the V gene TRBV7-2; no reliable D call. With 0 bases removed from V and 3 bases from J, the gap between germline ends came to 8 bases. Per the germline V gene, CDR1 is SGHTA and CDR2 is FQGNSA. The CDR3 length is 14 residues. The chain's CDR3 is CASSLAGRDTEAFF. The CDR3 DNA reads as TGTGCCAGCAGCTTAGCAGGGCGGGACACTGAAGCTTTCTTT.

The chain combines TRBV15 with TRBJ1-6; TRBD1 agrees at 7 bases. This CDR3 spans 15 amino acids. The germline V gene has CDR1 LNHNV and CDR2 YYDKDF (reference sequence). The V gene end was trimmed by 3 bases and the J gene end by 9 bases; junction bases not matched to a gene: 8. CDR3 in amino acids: CATSSNRGYVSPLHF. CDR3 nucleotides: TGTGCCACCAGCAGCAACAGGGGATACGTTTCACCCCTCCACTTT. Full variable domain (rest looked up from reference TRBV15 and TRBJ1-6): DAMVIQNPRYQVTQFGKPVTLSCSQTLNHNVMYWYQQKSSQAPKLLFHYYDKDFNNEADTPDNFQSRRPNTSFCFLDIRSPGLGDTAMYLCATSSNRGYVSPLHFGNGTRLTVT.

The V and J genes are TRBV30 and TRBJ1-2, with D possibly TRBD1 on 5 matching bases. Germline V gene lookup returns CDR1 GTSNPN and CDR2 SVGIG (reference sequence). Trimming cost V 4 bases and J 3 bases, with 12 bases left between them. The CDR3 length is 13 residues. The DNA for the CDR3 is TGTGCCTGGAATAGGGCGGGGGACTATGGCTACACCTTC. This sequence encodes CAWNRAGDYGYTF.

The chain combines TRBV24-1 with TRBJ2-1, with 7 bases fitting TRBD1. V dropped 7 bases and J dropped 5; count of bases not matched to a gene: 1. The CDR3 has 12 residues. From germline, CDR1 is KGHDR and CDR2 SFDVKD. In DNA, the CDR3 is TGTGCCACCAGCGGACAGGACAATGAGCAGTTCTTC. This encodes CATSGQDNEQFF.